This TCR beta chain was recovered during a study of beta chain features in type 1 diabetes. Overall study findings and caveats: Among patients with Type 1 diabetes, TCRB CDR3s were moderately but significantly shorter in every one of the four CD4+ subsets.

V dropped 2 bases and J dropped 4 bases, with 15 bases sitting between them. The germline gives CDR1 SGHDN, CDR2 FVKESK. CDR3 size: 16 residues. The authors reverse transcribed all of the isolated RNA, so sequencing captured expressed TCRB transcripts. Assay: immunoSEQ multiplex PCR; the TCRdb copy retains only in-frame clones and omits some. The sample has around 360,000 clones, roughly an eighth seen once. This clone was observed a handful of times. What it binds is not known. Sample: naive CD4+ T cells from blood. This chain connects TRBV14 to TRBJ1-5; TRBD1 is a possible D gene (5 bases). The origin of this receptor is a woman between 18 and 30 years old with type 1 diabetes. CDR3 region: CASSQWRARGNQPQHF. In DNA, the CDR3 is TGTGCCAGCAGCCAATGGAGGGCCCGGGGGAATCAGCCCCAGCATTTT.